This is a list of T cell receptor beta chains from one sample in a study of T-cell reconstitution after alpha-beta-depleted transplantation in children. TCRdb used MiXCR to reprocess the PCR reads, holding one entry per CDR3 protein. The sample records some 200,000 distinct CDR3 sequences, approximately 8.4% being singletons. The source was PBMCs, mostly from graft donor cells, collected 360 days after TCRalphabeta/CD19-depleted stem cell transplant. The receptors derive from a male patient aged 2 to 9 who had a stem cell transplant for acute myeloid leukemia, so the T cells may come from the graft donor. Each CDR3 is given with its conserved first and last residue. The D gene is left open where the match is weak. Clone size is not always given. Where it is, it says once, few, many or a class for expanded clones.

size	D	V	J	CDR3	DNA
few	.	TRBV20-1	TRBJ1-1	CSARGVIPGASTEAFF	TGCAGTGCTAGAGGAGTAATCCCAGGGGCCAGCACTGAAGCTTTCTTT
.	.	TRBV12-3/TRBV12-4	TRBJ2-5	CASSAARDNPEETQYF	TGTGCCAGCAGTGCGGCCCGGGACAACCCCGAAGAGACCCAGTACTTC
.	TRBD1	TRBV29-1	TRBJ2-5	CSVTTGGSETQYF	TGCAGCGTGACGACAGGGGGCAGTGAGACCCAGTACTTC
.	.	TRBV6-2/TRBV6-3	TRBJ2-7	CASSYSKVSGDDYEQYF	TGTGCCAGCAGTTACTCGAAAGTCTCAGGAGACGACTACGAGCAGTACTTC
few	.	TRBV4-3	TRBJ2-3	CASSQDGRAGTDTQYF	TGCGCCAGCAGCCAAGATGGGCGGGCGGGCACAGATACGCAGTATTTT
.	TRBD2	TRBV4-2	TRBJ2-3	CASSQEGGGTYTDTQYF	TGTGCCAGCAGCCAAGAGGGGGGGGGAACCTACACAGATACGCAGTATTTT
few	TRBD2	TRBV29-1	TRBJ2-5	CSAGRAGGPETQYF	TGCAGCGCCGGCCGGGCGGGGGGGCCGGAGACCCAGTACTTC
many	.	TRBV29-1	TRBJ2-2	CSVDTLNTGELFF	TGCAGCGTCGACACCCTAAACACCGGGGAGCTGTTTTTT
many	TRBD1	TRBV5-1	TRBJ2-4	CASSWSTGTKNIQYF	TGCGCCAGCAGCTGGTCGACAGGGACCAAAAACATTCAGTACTTC
.	.	TRBV12-3/TRBV12-4	TRBJ1-5	CASSGRYSNQPQHF	TGTGCCAGCAGCGGACGCTATAGCAATCAGCCCCAGCATTTT
.	.	TRBV4-1	TRBJ1-5	CASSQDRWNQPQHF	TGCGCCAGCAGCCAAGACAGGTGGAATCAGCCCCAGCATTTT
.	.	TRBV7-7	TRBJ2-5	CASSPFTRDGEGRETQYF	TGTGCTAGCAGCCCATTTACCCGGGACGGAGAAGGGCGGGAGACCCAGTACTTC
.	.	TRBV29-1	TRBJ2-7	CSVAGVSGNPYEQYF	TGCAGCGTTGCAGGGGTTAGCGGTAATCCCTACGAGCAGTACTTC
few	.	TRBV3-1	TRBJ1-3	CASSSRGVGNTIYF	TGTGCCAGCAGCTCAAGGGGGGTCGGAAACACCATATATTTT
many	.	TRBV12-3/TRBV12-4	TRBJ2-1	CASSLRGTSLNEQFF	TGTGCCAGCAGTTTAAGGGGGACAAGTCTAAATGAGCAGTTCTTC
many	.	TRBV5-1	TRBJ2-3	CASSLYLGGSRDTQYF	TGCGCCAGCAGCTTGTACCTAGGGGGGTCCAGAGATACGCAGTATTTT
many	TRBD2	TRBV7-2	TRBJ2-1	CASSLVGGSPYNEQFF	TGTGCCAGCAGCTTAGTCGGCGGGAGTCCCTACAATGAGCAGTTCTTC
few	TRBD1	TRBV5-5	TRBJ2-5	CASSWAWTGDLKETQYF	TGTGCCAGCAGCTGGGCTTGGACAGGAGATCTAAAAGAGACCCAGTACTTC
few	TRBD1	TRBV7-6	TRBJ1-4	CASSPRDRNEKLFF	TGTGCCAGCAGCCCCCGGGACAGAAATGAAAAACTGTTTTTT
.	TRBD1	TRBV18	TRBJ2-5	CASSPPGQTFQETQYF	TGTGCCAGCTCACCGCCGGGACAGACTTTCCAAGAGACCCAGTACTTC
many	TRBD1	TRBV29-1	TRBJ2-7	CSVEMTGLYEQYF	TGCAGCGTGGAAATGACAGGGCTGTACGAGCAGTACTTC
few	.	TRBV7-9	TRBJ1-6	CASSRGNSPLHF	TGTGCCAGCAGCAGGGGCAATTCACCCCTCCACTTT
many	.	TRBV4-2	TRBJ2-1	CAISPANGGRNNEQFF	TGTGCCATCTCGCCAGCCAACGGTGGGAGGAACAATGAGCAGTTCTTC
.	TRBD2	TRBV3-1	TRBJ2-1	CACSQDLRTSSYNEQFF	TGTGCCTGCAGCCAAGATTTAAGGACTAGCTCCTACAATGAGCAGTTCTTC
many	TRBD1	TRBV4-3	TRBJ2-7	CASSQDIGTAFYEQYF	TGCGCCAGCAGCCAAGATATTGGGACAGCCTTCTACGAGCAGTACTTC
.	TRBD2	TRBV3-1	TRBJ2-1	CASSQAGTSGIFF	TGTGCCAGCAGCCAAGCCGGGACTAGCGGGATATTCTTC
.	TRBD1	TRBV5-1	TRBJ1-5	CASRPGGVDQPQHF	TGCGCCAGCAGACCAGGGGGAGTGGATCAGCCCCAGCATTTT
few	.	TRBV15	TRBJ2-3	CATSRDPRPDTQYF	TGTGCCACCAGCAGAGATCCCAGACCAGATACGCAGTATTTT
few	TRBD2	TRBV11-2	TRBJ2-2	CASSSRGLGGKAGELFF	TGTGCCAGCAGCTCTAGAGGCTTGGGGGGGAAGGCCGGGGAGCTGTTTTTT
many	TRBD2	TRBV5-6	TRBJ2-3	CASSRTSGVTDTQYF	TGTGCCAGCAGCCGGACTAGCGGGGTGACAGATACGCAGTATTTT
.	.	TRBV9	TRBJ1-3	CASSAMDSSTGNTIYF	TGTGCCAGCAGCGCGATGGACAGCTCTACTGGAAACACCATATATTTT
many	TRBD2	TRBV12-3/TRBV12-4	TRBJ2-5	CASTTQGLAGETQYF	TGTGCCAGCACTACTCAGGGACTAGCGGGGGAGACCCAGTACTTC
.	TRBD1	TRBV5-1	TRBJ1-6	CASSQGTGNSPLHF	TGCGCCAGCAGCCAAGGGACAGGAAATTCACCCCTCCACTTT
many	.	TRBV12-3/TRBV12-4	TRBJ2-7	CASSFAGLRDEQYF	TGTGCCAGCAGTTTTGCAGGGTTACGAGACGAGCAGTACTTC
few	TRBD2	TRBV7-9	TRBJ2-1	CASSFPTSGSWDEQFF	TGTGCCAGCAGCTTTCCGACTAGCGGGAGTTGGGATGAGCAGTTCTTC